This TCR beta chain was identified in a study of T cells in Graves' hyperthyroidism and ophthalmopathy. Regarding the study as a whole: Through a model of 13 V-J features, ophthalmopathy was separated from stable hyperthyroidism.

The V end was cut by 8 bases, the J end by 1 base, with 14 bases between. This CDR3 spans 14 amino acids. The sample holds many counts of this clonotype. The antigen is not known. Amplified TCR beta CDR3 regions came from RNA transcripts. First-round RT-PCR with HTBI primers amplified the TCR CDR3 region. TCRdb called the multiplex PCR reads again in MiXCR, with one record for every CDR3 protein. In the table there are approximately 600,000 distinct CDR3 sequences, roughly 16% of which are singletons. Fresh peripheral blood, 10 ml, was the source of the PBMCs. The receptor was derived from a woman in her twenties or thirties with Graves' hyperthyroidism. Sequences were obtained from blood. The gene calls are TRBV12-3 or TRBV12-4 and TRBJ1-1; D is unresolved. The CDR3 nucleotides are TGTGCCAGCGCCTTCCGGTGGGGGAACACTGAAGCTTTCTTT. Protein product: CASAFRWGNTEAFF.